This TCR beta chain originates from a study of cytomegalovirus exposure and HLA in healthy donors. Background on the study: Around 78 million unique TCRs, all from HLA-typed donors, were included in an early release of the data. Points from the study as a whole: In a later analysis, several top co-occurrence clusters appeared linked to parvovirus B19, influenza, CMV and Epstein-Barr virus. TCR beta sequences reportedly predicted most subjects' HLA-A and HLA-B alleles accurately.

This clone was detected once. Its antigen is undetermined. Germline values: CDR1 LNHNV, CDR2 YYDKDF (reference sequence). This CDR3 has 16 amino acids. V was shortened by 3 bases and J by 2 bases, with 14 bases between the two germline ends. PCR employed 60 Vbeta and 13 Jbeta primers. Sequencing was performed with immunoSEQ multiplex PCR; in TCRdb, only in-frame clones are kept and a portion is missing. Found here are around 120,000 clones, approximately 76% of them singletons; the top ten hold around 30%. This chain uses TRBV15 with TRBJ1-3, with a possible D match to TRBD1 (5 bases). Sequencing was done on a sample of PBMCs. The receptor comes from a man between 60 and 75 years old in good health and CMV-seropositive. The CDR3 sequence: CATSRSNRPTGNTIYF. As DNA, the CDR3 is TGTGCCACCAGCAGGAGTAACAGGCCCACTGGAAACACCATATATTTT.